A single sample is the source of the 10 T cell receptor beta chains below, sequenced in a study of blood T cell repertoires in COVID-19. Profiling relied on immunoSEQ multiplex PCR, and the TCRdb table lists in-frame clones only, not all of them. The data show around 33,000 clones, 90% seen once. The specimen was peripheral blood. The receptors stem from a man older than 75 with acute or convalescent COVID-19.

This chain joins TRBV11-2 and TRBJ1-6; a weak D match, TRBD1 (6 bases). Trimming left V 1 base short and J 10 bases short, with 14 bases between. In germline, CDR1 is SGHAT, CDR2 FQNNGV. This CDR3 has 15 residues. This CDR3 reads CASSLGHRVGSPLHF. In nucleotides, the CDR3 is TGTGCCAGCAGCTTAGGTCACAGGGTTGGCTCACCCCTCCACTTT. The whole variable domain, remainder taken from reference TRBV11-2 and TRBJ1-6, is EAGVAQSPRYKIIEKRQSVAFWCNPISGHATLYWYQQILGQGPKLLIQFQNNGVVDDSQLPKDRFSAERLKGVDSTLKIQPAKLEDSAVYLCASSLGHRVGSPLHFGNGTRLTVT.

The gene calls are TRBV30 and TRBJ1-2, with D possibly matching TRBD1 (6 bases). The CDR3 consists of 13 residues. Deletions cut 1 base from V and 4 bases from J, with 10 bases between. CDR1 and CDR2 (germline): GTSNPN, SVGIG (reference sequence). CDR3 in amino acids: CAWSDRATYGYTF. The CDR3 DNA reads TGTGCCTGGAGTGACAGGGCGACCTATGGCTACACCTTC.

Only one count was recorded for this clone. This chain connects TRBV5-4 to TRBJ2-3; 9 positions agree with TRBD1. J gave up 2 bases and V 2 bases, and 3 bases lay outside the gene matches. In germline, CDR1 is SGHNT, CDR2 YYREEE (reference sequence). The CDR3 consists of 15 residues. The CDR3 here is CASSLQGALTDTQYF. In nucleotides, the CDR3 is TGTGCCAGCAGCTTACAGGGGGCCCTCACAGATACGCAGTATTTT.

V gene TRBV5-1 combines with J gene TRBJ2-3; D is possibly TRBD2 (5 bases). The CDR3 length is 14 residues. The ends were cut back, 4 bases at V and 2 bases at J, with 11 bases in the middle. Germline assignment: CDR1 SGHRS and CDR2 YFSETQ. The CDR3 DNA reads TGCGCCAGCAGCCTCGAGGGTACCACAGATACGCAGTATTTT. It is translated as CASSLEGTTDTQYF.

The V and J genes are TRBV14 and TRBJ1-1, with D perhaps matching TRBD1 (5 bases). Germline V gives CDR1 SGHDN, CDR2 FVKESK. The CDR3 length is 16 residues. V lost 7 bases to trimming and J lost 1 base, with 19 bases between them. This chain's CDR3 is CASTPVGGAPNTEAFF. The CDR3, as DNA: TGTGCCAGCACACCAGTCGGCGGGGCGCCGAACACTGAAGCTTTCTTT.

The chain carries TRBV7-8 and TRBJ2-5; 10 positions agree with TRBD1. Germline values: CDR1 SGHVS, CDR2 FQNEAQ. The CDR3 has 15 residues. The V segment lost 0 bases and the J segment 4 bases; nucleotides outside the gene matches: 2. CDR3: CASSLATGGAETQYF. The DNA of the CDR3 is TGTGCCAGCAGCTTAGCGACAGGGGGCGCAGAGACCCAGTACTTC.

CDR3 nucleotides: TGTGCCAGTAGTTATCAGGCGACCCTCCAAGAGACCCAGTACTTC. Translation gives CASSYQATLQETQYF. This chain links TRBV19 with TRBJ2-5; D is unclear. CDR1 is LNHDA, CDR2 SQIVND, per germline (reference sequence). The CDR3 consists of 15 residues. Trimming removed 5 bases from V and 1 base from J, with 14 bases in between.

V usage is TRBV3-1 (or the pseudogene TRBV3-2) and J usage is TRBJ1-6, with 9 positions matching TRBD1. Unmatched junction bases numbered 4, after V lost 4 bases and J lost 9 bases. CDR1 is LGHDT and CDR2 is YNNKEL in the germline V gene (reference sequence). The CDR3 runs 14 residues. The CDR3 DNA is TGTGCCAGCAGCCCCGGGACAGGGACTTCACCCCTCCACTTT. It is translated as CASSPGTGTSPLHF.

V is TRBV15 and J is TRBJ2-2; D perhaps matches TRBD2 (5 bases). CDR3 length: 16 residues. Per germline, CDR1 LNHNV and CDR2 YYDKDF (reference sequence). Trimming pared 0 bases from V and 5 bases from J, leaving 13 bases between. As DNA, the CDR3 is TGTGCCACCAGCAGAGATCGAGCCGGGGTAACCGGGGAGCTGTTTTTT. As protein: CATSRDRAGVTGELFF.

The chain is built from TRBV19 and TRBJ2-1; D gene uncertain. Germline loops: CDR1 LNHDA, CDR2 SQIVND (reference sequence). The ends were cut back, 3 bases at V and 0 bases at J, with 9 bases in the middle. This CDR3 contains 15 residues. CDR3 in amino acids: CASSIQQASYNEQFF. CDR3 sequence (DNA): TGTGCCAGTAGTATTCAGCAGGCCTCCTACAATGAGCAGTTCTTC.